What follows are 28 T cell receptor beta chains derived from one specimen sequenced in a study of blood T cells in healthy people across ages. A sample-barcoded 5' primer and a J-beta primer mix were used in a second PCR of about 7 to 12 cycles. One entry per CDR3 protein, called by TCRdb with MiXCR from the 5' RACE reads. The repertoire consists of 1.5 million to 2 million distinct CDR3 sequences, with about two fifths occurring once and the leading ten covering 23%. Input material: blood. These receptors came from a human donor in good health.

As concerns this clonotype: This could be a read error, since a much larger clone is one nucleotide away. The CDR3 sequence is CASSREGGDEQYF. DNA of the CDR3: TGCGCCAGCAGCCGAGAAGGGGGCGACGAGCAGTACTTC. The chain employs TRBV4-3 and TRBJ2-5, with 7 positions matching TRBD1. With the DNA end fitting TRBJ2-7 better, the J assignment may be wrong. Germline assignment: CDR1 LGHNA and CDR2 YSLEER. This CDR3 is built from 13 residues.

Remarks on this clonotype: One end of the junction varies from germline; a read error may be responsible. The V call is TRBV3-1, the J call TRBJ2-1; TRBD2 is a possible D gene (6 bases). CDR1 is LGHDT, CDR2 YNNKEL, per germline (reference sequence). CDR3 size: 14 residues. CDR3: CASGTGVTYDEQFF. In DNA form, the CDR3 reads TGTGCCAGCGGGACTGGGGTGACCTACGATGAGCAGTTCTTC.

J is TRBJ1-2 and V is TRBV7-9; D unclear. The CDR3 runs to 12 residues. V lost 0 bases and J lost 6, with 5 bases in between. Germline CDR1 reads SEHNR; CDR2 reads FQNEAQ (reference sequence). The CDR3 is CASSLAHDGYTF. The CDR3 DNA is TGTGCCAGCAGCTTAGCCCACGATGGCTACACCTTC.

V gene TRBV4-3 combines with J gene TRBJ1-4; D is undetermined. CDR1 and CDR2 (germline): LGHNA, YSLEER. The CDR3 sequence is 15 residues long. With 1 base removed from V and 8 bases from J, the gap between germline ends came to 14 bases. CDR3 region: CASSQGILSTEKLFF. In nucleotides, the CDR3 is TGCGCCAGCAGCCAAGGAATACTCTCCACGGAAAAACTGTTTTTT.

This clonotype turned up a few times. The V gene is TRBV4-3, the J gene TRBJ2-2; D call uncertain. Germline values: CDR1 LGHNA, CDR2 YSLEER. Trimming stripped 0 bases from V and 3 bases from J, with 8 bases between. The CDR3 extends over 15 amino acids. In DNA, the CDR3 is TGCGCCAGCAGCCAAGAGGAACGTTACACCGGGGAGCTGTTTTTT. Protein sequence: CASSQEERYTGELFF.

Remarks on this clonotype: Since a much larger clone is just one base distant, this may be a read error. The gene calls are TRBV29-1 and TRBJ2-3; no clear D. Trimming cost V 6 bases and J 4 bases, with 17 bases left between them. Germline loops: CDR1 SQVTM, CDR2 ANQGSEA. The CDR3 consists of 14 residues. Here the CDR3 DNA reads TGCAGCGTGGTGGGCCTTAGACCCGCAGATACGCAGTATTTT. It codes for CSVVGLRPADTQYF.

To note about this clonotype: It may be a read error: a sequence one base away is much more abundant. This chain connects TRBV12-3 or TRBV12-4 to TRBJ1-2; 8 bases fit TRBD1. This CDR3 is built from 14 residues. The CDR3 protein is CVSSSTGANYGYTF. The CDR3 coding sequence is TGTGTCAGCAGTTCGACAGGGGCTAACTATGGCTACACCTTC.

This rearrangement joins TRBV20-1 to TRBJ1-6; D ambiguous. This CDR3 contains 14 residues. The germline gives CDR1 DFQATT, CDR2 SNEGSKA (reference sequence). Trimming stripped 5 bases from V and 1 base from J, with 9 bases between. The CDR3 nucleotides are TGCAGTGCTGCCGGTTCGTCCTATAATTCACCCCTCCACTTT. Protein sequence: CSAAGSSYNSPLHF.

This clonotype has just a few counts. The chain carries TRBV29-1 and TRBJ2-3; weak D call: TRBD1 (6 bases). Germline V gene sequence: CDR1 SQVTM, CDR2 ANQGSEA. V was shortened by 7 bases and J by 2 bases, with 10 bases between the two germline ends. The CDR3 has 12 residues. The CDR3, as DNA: TGCAGCGCCGACAGGCTCACAGATACGCAGTATTTT. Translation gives CSADRLTDTQYF.

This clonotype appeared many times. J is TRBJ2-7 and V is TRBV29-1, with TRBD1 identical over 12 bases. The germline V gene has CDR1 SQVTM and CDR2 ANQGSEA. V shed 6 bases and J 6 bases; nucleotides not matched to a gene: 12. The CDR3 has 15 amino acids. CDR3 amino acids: CSVGDTGTGGSEQYF. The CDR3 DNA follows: TGCAGCGTGGGGGATACCGGGACAGGGGGCAGCGAGCAGTACTTC.

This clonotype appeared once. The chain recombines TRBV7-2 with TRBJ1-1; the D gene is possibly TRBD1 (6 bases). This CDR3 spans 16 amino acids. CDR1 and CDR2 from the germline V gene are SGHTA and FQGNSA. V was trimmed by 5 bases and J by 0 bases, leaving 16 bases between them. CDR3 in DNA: TGTGCCAGCAGCCGGAATAGGGGGGGGATGAACACTGAAGCTTTCTTT. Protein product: CASSRNRGGMNTEAFF.

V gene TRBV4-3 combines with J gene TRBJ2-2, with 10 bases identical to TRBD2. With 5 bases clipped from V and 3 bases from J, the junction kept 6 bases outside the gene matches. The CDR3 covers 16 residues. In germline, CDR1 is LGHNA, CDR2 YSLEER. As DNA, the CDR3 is TGCGCCAGCAGCTGGAGGACTAGCGGCTACACCGGGGAGCTGTTTTTT. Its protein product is CASSWRTSGYTGELFF.

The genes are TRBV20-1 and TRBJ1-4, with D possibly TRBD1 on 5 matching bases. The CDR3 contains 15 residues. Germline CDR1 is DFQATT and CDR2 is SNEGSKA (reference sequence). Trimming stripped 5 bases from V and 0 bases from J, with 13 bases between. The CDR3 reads CSAGDSHTTNEKLFF. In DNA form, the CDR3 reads TGCAGTGCTGGTGACAGTCATACAACTAATGAAAAACTGTTTTTT.

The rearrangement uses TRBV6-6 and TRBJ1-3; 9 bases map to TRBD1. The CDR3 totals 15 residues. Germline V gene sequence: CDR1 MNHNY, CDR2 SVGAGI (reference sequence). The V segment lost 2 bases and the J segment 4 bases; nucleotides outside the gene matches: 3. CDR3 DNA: TGTGCCAGCAGTTACGACGGGACAGGGGGAAACACCATATATTTT. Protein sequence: CASSYDGTGGNTIYF.

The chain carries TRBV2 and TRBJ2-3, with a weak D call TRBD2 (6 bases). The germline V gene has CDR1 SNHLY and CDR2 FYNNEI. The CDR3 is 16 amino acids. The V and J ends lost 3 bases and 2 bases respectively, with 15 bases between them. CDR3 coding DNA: TGTGCCAGCAGTGAGGCAGGAGGGTTATTCACAGATACGCAGTATTTT. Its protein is CASSEAGGLFTDTQYF.

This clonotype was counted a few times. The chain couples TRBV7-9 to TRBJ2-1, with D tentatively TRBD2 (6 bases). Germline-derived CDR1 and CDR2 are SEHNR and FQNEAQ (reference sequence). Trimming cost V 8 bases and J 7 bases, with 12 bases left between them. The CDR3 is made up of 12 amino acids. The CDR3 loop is CASWRGANEQFF. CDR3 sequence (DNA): TGTGCCAGCTGGCGGGGAGCAAATGAGCAGTTCTTC. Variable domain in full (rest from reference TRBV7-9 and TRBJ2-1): DTGVSQNPRHKITKRGQNVTFRCDPISEHNRLYWYRQTLGQGPEFLTYFQNEAQLEKSRLLSDRFSAERPKGSFSTLEIQRTEQGDSAMYLCASWRGANEQFFGPGTRLTVL.

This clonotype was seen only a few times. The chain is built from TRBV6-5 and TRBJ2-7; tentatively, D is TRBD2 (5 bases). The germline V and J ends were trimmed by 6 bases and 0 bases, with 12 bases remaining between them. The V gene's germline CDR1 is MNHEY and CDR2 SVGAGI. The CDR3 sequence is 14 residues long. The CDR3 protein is CASSPRRFSYEQYF. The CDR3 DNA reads TGTGCCAGCAGCCCTCGGAGGTTCTCCTACGAGCAGTACTTC.

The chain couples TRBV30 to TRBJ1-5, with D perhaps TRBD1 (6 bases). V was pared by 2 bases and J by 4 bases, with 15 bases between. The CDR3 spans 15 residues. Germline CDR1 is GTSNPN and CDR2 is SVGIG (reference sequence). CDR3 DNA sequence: TGTGCCTGGAGTTCGGGGGGCACATGGAATCAGCCCCAGCATTTT. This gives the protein CAWSSGGTWNQPQHF.

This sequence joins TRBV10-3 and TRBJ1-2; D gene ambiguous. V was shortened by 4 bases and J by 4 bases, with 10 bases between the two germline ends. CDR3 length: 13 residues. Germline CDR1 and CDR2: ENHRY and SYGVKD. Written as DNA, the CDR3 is TGTGCCATCAGTGTTGTACAGACCTATGGCTACACCTTC. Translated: CAISVVQTYGYTF.

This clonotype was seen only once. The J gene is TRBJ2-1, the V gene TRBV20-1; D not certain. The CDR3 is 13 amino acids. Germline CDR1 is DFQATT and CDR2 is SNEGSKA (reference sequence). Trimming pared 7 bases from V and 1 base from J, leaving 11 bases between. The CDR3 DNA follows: TGCAGTGTCAGGCGGAAGTCCTACAATGAGCAGTTCTTC. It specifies CSVRRKSYNEQFF.

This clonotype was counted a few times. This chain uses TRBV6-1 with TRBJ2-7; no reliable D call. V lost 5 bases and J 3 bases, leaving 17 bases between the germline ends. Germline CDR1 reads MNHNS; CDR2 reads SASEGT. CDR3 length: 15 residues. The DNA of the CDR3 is TGTGCCAGCAGTCATACAGAGCTATGGATCTACGAGCAGTACTTC. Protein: CASSHTELWIYEQYF.

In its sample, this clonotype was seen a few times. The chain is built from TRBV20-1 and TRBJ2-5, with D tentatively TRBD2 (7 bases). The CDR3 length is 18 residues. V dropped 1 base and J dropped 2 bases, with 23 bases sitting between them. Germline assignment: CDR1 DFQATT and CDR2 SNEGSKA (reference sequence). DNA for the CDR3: TGCAGTGCTAGAGGAGGGGGGGCTAGCGAAATAATTCAAGAGACCCAGTACTTC. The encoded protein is CSARGGGASEIIQETQYF.

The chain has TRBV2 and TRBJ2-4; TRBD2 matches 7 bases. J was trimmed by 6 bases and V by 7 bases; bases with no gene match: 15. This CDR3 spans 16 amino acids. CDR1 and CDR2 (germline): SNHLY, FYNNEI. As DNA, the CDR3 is TGTGCCAGCATCGGGACTACCAACCCCTCCGGAAACATTCAGTACTTC. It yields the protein CASIGTTNPSGNIQYF. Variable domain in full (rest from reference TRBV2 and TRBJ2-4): EPEVTQTPSHQVTQMGQEVILRCVPISNHLYFYWYRQILGQKVEFLVSFYNNEISEKSEIFDDQFSVERPDGSNFTLKIRSTKLEDSAMYFCASIGTTNPSGNIQYFGAGTRLSVL.

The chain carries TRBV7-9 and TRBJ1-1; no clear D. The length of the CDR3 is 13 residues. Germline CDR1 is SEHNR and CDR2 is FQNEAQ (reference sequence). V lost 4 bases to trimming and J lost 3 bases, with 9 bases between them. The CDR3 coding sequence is TGTGCCAGCAGCTCGTTTCGGGACACTGAAGCTTTCTTT. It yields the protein CASSSFRDTEAFF.

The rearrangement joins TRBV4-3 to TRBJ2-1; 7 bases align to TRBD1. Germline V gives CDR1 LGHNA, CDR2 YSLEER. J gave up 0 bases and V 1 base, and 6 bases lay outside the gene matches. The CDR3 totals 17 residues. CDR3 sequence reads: CASSQGVGDSSYNEQFF. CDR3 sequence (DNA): TGCGCCAGCAGCCAAGGGGTAGGGGACAGCTCCTACAATGAGCAGTTCTTC.

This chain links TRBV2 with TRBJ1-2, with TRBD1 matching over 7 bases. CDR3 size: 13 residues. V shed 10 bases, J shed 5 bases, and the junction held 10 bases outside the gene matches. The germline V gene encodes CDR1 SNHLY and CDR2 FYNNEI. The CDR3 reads CAIIQGFGYGYTF. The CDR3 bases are TGTGCCATCATACAGGGGTTCGGGTATGGCTACACCTTC.

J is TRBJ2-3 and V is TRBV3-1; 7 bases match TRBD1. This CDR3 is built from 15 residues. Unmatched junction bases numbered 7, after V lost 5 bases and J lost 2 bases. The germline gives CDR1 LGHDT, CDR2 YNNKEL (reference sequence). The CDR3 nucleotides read TGTGCCAGCAGCGAGGGGACAGCGAACACAGATACGCAGTATTTT. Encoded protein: CASSEGTANTDTQYF.

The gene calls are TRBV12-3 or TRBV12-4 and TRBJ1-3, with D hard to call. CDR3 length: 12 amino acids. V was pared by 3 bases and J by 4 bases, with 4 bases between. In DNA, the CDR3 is TGTGCCAGCAGTTTCCAGGGAAACACCATATATTTT. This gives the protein CASSFQGNTIYF.